This T cell receptor beta chain appears in the sequencing data of a study of cytomegalovirus exposure and HLA in healthy donors. Researchers ran the PCR with 60 Vbeta and 13 Jbeta primers. Assay: immunoSEQ multiplex PCR; the TCRdb copy retains only in-frame clones and omits some. The sample consists of about 89,000 clones, less than 85% of them appearing once. Per germline, CDR1 SGHNT and CDR2 YENEEA. Deletions cut 4 bases from V and 8 bases from J, with 17 bases between. This CDR3 has 15 amino acids. Sequenced: PBMCs. This chain links TRBV11-3 with TRBJ1-4, with D perhaps matching TRBD1 (5 bases). This clonotype was sampled from a man aged 35 to 55 in good health and CMV-seropositive. Here the CDR3 DNA reads TGTGCCAGCAGCTCCTCAGGGTCTGGCGGCGAAAAACTGTTTTTT. Translating it yields CASSSSGSGGEKLFF.